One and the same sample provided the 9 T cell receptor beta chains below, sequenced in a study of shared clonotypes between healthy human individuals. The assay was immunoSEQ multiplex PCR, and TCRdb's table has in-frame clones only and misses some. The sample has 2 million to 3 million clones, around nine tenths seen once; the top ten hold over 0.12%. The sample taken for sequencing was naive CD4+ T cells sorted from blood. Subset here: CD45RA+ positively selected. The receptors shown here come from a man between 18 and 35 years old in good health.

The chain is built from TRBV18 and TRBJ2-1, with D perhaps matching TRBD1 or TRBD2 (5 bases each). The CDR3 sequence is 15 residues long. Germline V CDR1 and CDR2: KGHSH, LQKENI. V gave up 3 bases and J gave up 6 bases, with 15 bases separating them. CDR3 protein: CASSPLTGASNEQFF. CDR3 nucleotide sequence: TGTGCCAGCTCACCGTTAACCGGGGCCTCCAATGAGCAGTTCTTC.

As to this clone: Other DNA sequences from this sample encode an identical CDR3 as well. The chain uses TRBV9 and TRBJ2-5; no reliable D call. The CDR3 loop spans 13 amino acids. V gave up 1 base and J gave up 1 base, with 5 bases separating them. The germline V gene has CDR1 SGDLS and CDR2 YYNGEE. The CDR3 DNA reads TGTGCCAGCAGCGTAAGCAGCCAAGAGACCCAGTACTTC. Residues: CASSVSSQETQYF.

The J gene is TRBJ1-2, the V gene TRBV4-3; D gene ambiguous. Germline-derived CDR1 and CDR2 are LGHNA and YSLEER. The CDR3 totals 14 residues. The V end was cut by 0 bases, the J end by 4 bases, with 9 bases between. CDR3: CASSQDRASYGYTF. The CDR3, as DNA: TGCGCCAGCAGCCAAGATCGGGCAAGCTATGGCTACACCTTC.

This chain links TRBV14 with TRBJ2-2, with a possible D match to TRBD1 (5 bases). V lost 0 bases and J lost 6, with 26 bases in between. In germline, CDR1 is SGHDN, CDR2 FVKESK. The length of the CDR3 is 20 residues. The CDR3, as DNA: TGTGCCAGCAGCCAAGAGGTCAGGGCAGTCATTACTGACCTCCCCGGGGAGCTGTTTTTT. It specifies CASSQEVRAVITDLPGELFF.

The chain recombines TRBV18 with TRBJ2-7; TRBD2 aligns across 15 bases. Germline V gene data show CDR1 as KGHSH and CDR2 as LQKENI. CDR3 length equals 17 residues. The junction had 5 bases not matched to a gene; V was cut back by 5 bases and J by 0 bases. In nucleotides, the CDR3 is TGTGCCAGCTCAATGGGACTAGCGGGGGGTCACTCCTACGAGCAGTACTTC. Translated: CASSMGLAGGHSYEQYF. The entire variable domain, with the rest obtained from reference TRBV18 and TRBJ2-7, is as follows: NAGVMQNPRHLVRRRGQEARLRCSPMKGHSHVYWYRQLPEEGLKFMVYLQKENIIDESGMPKERFSAEFPKEGPSILRIQQVVRGDSAAYFCASSMGLAGGHSYEQYFGPGTRLTVT.

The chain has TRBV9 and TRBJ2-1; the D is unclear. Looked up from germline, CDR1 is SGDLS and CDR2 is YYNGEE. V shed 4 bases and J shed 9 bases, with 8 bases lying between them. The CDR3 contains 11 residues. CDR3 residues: CASSLRAEQFF. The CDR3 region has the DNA TGTGCCAGCAGCTTGAGAGCTGAGCAGTTCTTC. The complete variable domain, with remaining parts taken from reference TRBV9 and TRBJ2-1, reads DSGVTQTPKHLITATGQRVTLRCSPRSGDLSVYWYQQSLDQGLQFLIQYYNGEERAKGNILERFSAQQFPDLHSELNLSSLELGDSALYFCASSLRAEQFFGPGTRLTVL.

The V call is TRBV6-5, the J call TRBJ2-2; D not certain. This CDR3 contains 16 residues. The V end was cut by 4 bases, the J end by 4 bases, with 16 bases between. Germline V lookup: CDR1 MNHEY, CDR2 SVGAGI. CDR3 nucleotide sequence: TGTGCCAGCAGTTTGACACCCCTCTGGGGCACCGGGGAGCTGTTTTTT. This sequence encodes CASSLTPLWGTGELFF.

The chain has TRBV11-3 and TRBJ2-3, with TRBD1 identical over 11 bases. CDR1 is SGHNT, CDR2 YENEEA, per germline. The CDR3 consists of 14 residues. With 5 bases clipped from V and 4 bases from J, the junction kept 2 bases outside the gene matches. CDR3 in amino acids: CASSPGQGADTQYF. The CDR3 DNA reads TGTGCCAGCAGCCCGGGACAGGGGGCAGATACGCAGTATTTT.

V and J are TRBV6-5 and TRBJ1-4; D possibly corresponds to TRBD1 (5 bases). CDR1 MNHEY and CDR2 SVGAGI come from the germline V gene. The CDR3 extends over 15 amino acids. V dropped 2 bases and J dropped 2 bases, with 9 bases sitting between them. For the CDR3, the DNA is TGTGCCAGCAGTTACGGGGGTTCGACTAATGAAAAACTGTTTTTT. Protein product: CASSYGGSTNEKLFF.